This T cell receptor (beta chain) was retrieved from a study of cytomegalovirus exposure and HLA in healthy donors. This clone was counted between two and nine times. This PCR relied on a set of 60 Vbeta primers and 13 Jbeta primers. Assay: immunoSEQ multiplex PCR; the TCRdb copy retains only in-frame clones and omits some. The data show about 130,000 clones, 65% to 75% seen once. J lost 5 bases, V lost 6 bases, and 6 bases had no gene match. The germline gives CDR1 LGHNT, CDR2 FRNRAP. This CDR3 has 13 residues. The chain joins TRBV12-5 to TRBJ2-5; 7 bases match TRBD1. The sample was PBMCs. This receptor was taken from a woman aged 45-60 years in good health and CMV-seropositive. CDR3: CASGIQGIETQYF. The CDR3 DNA follows: TGTGCTAGTGGGATACAGGGGATCGAGACCCAGTACTTC.